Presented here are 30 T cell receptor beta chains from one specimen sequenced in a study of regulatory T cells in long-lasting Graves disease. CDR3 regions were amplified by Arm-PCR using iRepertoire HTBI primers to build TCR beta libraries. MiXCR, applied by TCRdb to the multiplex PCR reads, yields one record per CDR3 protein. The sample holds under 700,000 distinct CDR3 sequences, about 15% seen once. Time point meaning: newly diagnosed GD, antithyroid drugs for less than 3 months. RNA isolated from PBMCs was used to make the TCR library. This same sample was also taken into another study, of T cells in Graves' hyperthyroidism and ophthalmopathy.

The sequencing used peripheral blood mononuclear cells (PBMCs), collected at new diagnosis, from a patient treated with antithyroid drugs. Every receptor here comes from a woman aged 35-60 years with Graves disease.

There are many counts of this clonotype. As DNA, the CDR3 is TGCAGCGTCCCGCTAGGACAGGGGTGGACCAGAGACTATGGCTACACCTTC. Its translation: CSVPLGQGWTRDYGYTF. The chain joins TRBV29-1 to TRBJ1-2; 9 positions match TRBD1. There are 17 residues in the CDR3. Trimming at V came to 6 bases and at J to 3 bases, leaving 17 bases not matched to a gene. The germline gives CDR1 SQVTM, CDR2 ANQGSEA.

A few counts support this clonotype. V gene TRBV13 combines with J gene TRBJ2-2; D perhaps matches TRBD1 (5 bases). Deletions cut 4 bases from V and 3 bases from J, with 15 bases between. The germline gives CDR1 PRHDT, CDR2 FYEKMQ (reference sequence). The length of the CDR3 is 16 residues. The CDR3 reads CASSSRGFLDTGELFF. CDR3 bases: TGTGCCAGCAGCTCAAGGGGCTTTTTGGACACCGGGGAGCTGTTTTTT.

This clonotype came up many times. The CDR3 coding sequence is TGTGCCAGTTCCATGGAGGGGGTCTATGGCTACACCTTC. Amino acid sequence: CASSMEGVYGYTF. V is TRBV2 and J is TRBJ1-2, with D possibly matching TRBD1 (6 bases). This CDR3 has 13 residues. CDR1 is SNHLY, CDR2 FYNNEI, per germline. The ends were cut back, 9 bases at V and 4 bases at J, with 15 bases in the middle.

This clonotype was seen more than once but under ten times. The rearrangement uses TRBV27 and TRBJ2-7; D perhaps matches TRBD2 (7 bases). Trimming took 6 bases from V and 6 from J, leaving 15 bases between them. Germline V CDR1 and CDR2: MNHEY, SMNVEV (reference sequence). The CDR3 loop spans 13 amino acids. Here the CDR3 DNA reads TGTGCCAGCAGGGGGGGGGCGCTCACCGAGCAGTACTTC. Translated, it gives CASRGGALTEQYF.

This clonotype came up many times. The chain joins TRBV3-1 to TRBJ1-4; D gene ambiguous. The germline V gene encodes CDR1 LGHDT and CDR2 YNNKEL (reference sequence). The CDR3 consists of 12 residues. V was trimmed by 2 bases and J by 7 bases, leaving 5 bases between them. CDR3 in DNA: TGTGCCAGCAGCCAATGGTCTGAAAAACTGTTTTTT. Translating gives CASSQWSEKLFF.

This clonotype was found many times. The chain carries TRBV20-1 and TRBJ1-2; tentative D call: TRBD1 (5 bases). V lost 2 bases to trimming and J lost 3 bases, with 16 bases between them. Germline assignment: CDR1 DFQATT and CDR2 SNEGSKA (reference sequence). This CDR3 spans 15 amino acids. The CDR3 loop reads CSARHALGTDYGYTF. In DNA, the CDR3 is TGCAGTGCTAGACACGCCCTAGGGACTGACTATGGCTACACCTTC.

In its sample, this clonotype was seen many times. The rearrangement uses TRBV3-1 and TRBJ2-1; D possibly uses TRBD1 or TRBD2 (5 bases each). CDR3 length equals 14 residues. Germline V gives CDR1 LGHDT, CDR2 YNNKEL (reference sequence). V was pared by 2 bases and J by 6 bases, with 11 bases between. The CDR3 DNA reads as TGTGCCAGCAGCCAACGAGGGACCGTCAATGAGCAGTTCTTC. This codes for CASSQRGTVNEQFF.

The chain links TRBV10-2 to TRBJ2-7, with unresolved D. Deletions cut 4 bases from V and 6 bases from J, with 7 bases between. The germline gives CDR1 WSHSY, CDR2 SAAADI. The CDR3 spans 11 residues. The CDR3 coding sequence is TGCGCCAGCAGTGGATCGCGCGAGCAGTACTTC. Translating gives CASSGSREQYF.

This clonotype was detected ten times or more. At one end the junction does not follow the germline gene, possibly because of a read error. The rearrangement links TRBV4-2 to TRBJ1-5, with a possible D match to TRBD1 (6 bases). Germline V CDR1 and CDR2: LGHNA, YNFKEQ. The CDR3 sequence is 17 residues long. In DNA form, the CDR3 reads TGTGCCAGCAGCAAAGAAGGGGGAAACCCCAGCAATCAGCCCCAGCATTTT. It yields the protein CASSKEGGNPSNQPQHF.

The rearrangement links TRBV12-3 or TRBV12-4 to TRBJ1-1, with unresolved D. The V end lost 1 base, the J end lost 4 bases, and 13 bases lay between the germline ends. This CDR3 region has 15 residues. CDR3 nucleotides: TGTGCCAGCAGTTTAGTTGTCAATGTCGGCACTGAAGCTTTCTTT. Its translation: CASSLVVNVGTEAFF.

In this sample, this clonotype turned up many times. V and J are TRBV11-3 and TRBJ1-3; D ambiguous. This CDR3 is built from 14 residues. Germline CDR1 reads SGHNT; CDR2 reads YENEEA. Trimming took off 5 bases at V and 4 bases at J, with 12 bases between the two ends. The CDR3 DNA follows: TGTGCCAGCAGCCCTCCGGGGTTGGGAAACACCATATATTTT. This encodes CASSPPGLGNTIYF.

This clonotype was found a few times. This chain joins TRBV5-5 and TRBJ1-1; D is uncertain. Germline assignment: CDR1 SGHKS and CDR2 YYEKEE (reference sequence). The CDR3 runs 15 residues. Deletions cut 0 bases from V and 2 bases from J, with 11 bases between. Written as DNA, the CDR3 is TGTGCCAGCAGCTTGGTTCAGCTCGCCAACACTGAAGCTTTCTTT. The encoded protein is CASSLVQLANTEAFF.

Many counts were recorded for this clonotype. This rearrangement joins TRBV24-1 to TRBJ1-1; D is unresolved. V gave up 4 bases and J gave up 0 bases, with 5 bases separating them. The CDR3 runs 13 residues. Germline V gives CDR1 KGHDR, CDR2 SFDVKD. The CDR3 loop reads CATSDGMNTEAFF. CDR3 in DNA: TGTGCCACCAGTGACGGTATGAACACTGAAGCTTTCTTT.

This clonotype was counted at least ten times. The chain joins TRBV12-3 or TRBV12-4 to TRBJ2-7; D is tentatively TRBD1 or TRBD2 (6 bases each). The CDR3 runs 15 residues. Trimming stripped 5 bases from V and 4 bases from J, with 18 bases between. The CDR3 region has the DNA TGTGCCAGCAGTGGAAGGATTACAGGGAGGTACGAGCAGTACTTC. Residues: CASSGRITGRYEQYF.

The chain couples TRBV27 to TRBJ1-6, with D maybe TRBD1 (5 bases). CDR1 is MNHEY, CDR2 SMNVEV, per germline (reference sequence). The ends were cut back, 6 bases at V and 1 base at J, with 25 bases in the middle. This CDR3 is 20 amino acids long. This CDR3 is CASRLRPGRQRGSYNSPLHF. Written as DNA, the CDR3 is TGTGCCAGCAGACTCCGACCGGGGAGACAGAGGGGATCCTATAATTCACCCCTCCACTTT.

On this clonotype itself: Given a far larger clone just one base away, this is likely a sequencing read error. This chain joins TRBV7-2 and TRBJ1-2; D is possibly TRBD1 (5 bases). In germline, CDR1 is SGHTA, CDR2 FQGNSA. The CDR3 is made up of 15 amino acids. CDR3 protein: CANSTGTLDLYGYTF. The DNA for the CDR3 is TGTGCCAACAGCACCGGGACGTTAGACCTCTATGGCTACACCTTC.

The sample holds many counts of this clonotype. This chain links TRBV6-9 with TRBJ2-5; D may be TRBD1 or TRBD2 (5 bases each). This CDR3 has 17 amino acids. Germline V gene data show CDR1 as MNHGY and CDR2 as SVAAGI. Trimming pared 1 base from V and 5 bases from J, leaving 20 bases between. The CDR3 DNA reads TGTGCCAGCAGTTATTACGTCCGGCCGAAATGGGGGGAGACCCAGTACTTC. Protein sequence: CASSYYVRPKWGETQYF.

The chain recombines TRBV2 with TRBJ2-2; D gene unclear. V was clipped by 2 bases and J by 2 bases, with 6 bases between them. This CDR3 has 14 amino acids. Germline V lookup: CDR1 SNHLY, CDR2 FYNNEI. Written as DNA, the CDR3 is TGTGCCAGCAGTGAAACCGTTAACACCGGGGAGCTGTTTTTT. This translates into CASSETVNTGELFF.

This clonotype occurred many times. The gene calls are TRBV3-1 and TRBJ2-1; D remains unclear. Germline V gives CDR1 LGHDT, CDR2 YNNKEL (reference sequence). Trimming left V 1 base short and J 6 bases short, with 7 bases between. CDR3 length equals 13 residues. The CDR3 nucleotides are TGTGCCAGCAGCCAAGTACGAATCAATGAGCAGTTCTTC. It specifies CASSQVRINEQFF.

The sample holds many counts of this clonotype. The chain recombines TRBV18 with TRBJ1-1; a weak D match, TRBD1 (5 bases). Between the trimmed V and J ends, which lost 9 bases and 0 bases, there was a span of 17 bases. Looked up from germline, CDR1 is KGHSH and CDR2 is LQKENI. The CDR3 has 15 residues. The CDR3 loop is CASYLGGDLNTEAFF. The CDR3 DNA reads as TGTGCCAGTTATCTCGGGGGGGACCTGAACACTGAAGCTTTCTTT.

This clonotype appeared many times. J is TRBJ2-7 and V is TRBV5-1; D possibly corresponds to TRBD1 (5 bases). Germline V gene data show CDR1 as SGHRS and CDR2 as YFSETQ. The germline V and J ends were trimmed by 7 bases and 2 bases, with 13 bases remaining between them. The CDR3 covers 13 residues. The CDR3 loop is CASGPGLTYEQYF. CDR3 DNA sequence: TGCGCCAGCGGCCCAGGGCTTACCTACGAGCAGTACTTC.

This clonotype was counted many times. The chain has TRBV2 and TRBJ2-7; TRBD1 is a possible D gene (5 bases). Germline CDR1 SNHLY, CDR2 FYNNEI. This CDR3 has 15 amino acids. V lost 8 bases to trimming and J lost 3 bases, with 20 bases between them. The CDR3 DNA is TGTGCCAGCCTTAGAAGTCCTAGTACAGGCTACGAGCAGTACTTC. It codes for CASLRSPSTGYEQYF.

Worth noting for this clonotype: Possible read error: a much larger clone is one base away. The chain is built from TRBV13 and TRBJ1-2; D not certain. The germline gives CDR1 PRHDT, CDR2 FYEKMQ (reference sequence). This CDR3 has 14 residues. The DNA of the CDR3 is TGTGCCAGCAGCTTTCCTCCGGCGGACTATGACTACACCTTC. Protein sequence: CASSFPPADYDYTF.

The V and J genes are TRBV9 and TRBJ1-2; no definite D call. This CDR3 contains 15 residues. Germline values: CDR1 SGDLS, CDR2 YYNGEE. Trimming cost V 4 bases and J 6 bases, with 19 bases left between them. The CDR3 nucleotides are TGTGCCAGCAGCACTAGAGGAGTAATCAAGGATGGCTACACCTTC. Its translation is CASSTRGVIKDGYTF.

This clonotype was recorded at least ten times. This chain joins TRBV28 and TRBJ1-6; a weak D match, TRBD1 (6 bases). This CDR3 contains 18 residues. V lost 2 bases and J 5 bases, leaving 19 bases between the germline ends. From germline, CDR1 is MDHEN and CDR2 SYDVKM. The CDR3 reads CASSLRMLGTLNNSPLHF. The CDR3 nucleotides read TGTGCCAGCAGTTTAAGGATGTTAGGGACACTGAATAATTCACCCCTCCACTTT.

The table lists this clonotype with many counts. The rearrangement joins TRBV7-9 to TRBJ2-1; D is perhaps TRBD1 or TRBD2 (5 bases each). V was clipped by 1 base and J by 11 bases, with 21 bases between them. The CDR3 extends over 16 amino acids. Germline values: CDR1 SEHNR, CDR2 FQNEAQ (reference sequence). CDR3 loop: CASSLGARGPKVKQFF. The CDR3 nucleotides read TGTGCCAGCAGCTTAGGGGCACGGGGACCAAAGGTAAAGCAGTTCTTC.

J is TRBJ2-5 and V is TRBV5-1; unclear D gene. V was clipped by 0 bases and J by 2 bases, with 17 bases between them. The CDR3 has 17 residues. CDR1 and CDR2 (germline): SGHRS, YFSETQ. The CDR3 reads CASSLGRWLPKQETQYF. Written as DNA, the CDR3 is TGCGCCAGCAGCTTGGGGCGATGGCTACCTAAACAAGAGACCCAGTACTTC.

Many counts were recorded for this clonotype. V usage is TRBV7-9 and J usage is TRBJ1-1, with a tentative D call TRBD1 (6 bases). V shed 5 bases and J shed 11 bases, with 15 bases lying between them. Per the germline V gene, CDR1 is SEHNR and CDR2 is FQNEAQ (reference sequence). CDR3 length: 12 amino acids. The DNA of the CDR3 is TGTGCCAGCAGCCCGACGGACAGCGGGGCTTTCTTT. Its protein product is CASSPTDSGAFF.

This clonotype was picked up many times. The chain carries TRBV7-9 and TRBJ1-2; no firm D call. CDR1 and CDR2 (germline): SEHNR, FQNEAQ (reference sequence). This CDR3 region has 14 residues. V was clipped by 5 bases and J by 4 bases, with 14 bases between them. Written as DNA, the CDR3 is TGTGCCAGCAGCAACGAGGCCAGTGGCTATGGCTACACCTTC. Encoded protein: CASSNEASGYGYTF.

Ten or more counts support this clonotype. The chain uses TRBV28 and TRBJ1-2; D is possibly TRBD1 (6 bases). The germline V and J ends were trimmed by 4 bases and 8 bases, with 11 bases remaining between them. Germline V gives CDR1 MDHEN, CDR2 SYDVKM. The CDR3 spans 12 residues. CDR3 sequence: CASSYREAGYTF. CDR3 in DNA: TGTGCCAGCAGTTACAGGGAAGCGGGCTACACCTTC.